This T cell receptor beta chain is from a study of T cell repertoires in cytomegalovirus infection. Study details: Recently described HLA-C-restricted plus well-studied HLA-B-restricted CMV epitopes were used. General study results and limits: HLA-C-restricted, CMV-specific TCR beta clonotypes were dominant ex vivo.

This clonotype was detected a few times. Its antigen remains unknown. TCRdb recomputed calls from the reads with MiXCR, one row per CDR3 protein. The sample records hundreds of thousands of distinct CDR3 sequences, approximately 32% being singletons. V shed 6 bases and J shed 0 bases, with 5 bases lying between them. Germline assignment: CDR1 MNHEY and CDR2 SMNVEV (reference sequence). The CDR3 runs 13 residues. The chain employs TRBV27 and TRBJ1-4; D may be TRBD1 (5 bases). The sample was cultured CD8+ T cells from PBMCs, taken from culture after CMV antigen stimulation. This TCR derives from a human donor in good health (CMV status not recorded). Some clones in this sample may be carry-over from other donors' samples. The DNA of the CDR3 is TGTGCCAGCAGGACAGCAACTAATGAAAAACTGTTTTTT. Its protein is CASRTATNEKLFF.